The rows below give T cell receptor beta chains drawn from one sample of a study of immune evolution from preneoplasia to lung adenocarcinoma. The method was immunoSEQ multiplex PCR; TCRdb's version includes in-frame clones alone and lacks a portion of them. The table records approximately 4,400 clones, roughly 80% of them present only once. Sequenced input: FFPE lung adenocarcinoma in situ tissue. The receptors derive from a person between 60 and 79 years old with lung adenocarcinoma. Each CDR3 is given with its conserved first and last residue. D genes are given only for firm matches. The size field is filled for only some rows; it gives once, few, many or a size class.

- TRBJ1-2 once TRBV7-2 CASSPDTNYGYTF TGTGCCAGCAGTCCGGACACGAACTATGGCTACACCTTC
TRBD2 TRBJ2-7 few TRBV11-2 CASSSWGGGSYEQYF TGTGCCAGCAGCTCGTGGGGCGGGGGCTCCTACGAGCAGTACTTC
- TRBJ1-5 - TRBV11-2 CASSSTGNQPQHF TGTGCCAGCAGCTCAACAGGGAATCAGCCCCAGCATTTT
- TRBJ2-5 few TRBV28 CASSPGLETQYF TGTGCCAGCAGCCCAGGGTTGGAGACCCAGTACTTC
- TRBJ1-2 few TRBV2 CASSGTARRDGYTF TGTGCCAGCAGTGGGACAGCACGGCGGGATGGCTACACCTTC
- TRBJ2-3 large TRBV27 CASSLGRLTDTQYF TGTGCCAGCAGTTTAGGCAGGCTTACAGATACGCAGTATTTT
- TRBJ2-7 - TRBV19 CASSIGGGSAYEQYF TGTGCCAGTAGTATAGGGGGCGGGTCCGCCTACGAGCAGTACTTC
- TRBJ1-1 - TRBV11-3 CASSLGDLAGTEAFF TGTGCCAGCAGCTTAGGCGATCTCGCAGGTACTGAAGCTTTCTTT
- TRBJ2-5 - TRBV11-1 CASSPGHQGGPRETQYF TGTGCCAGCAGCCCTGGACATCAAGGGGGGCCAAGAGAGACCCAGTACTTC
TRBD2 TRBJ2-7 - TRBV7-9 CASSLGGGGTYEQYF TGTGCCAGCAGCCTAGGCGGGGGGGGCACCTACGAGCAGTACTTC
- TRBJ2-6 - TRBV5-1 CASSSGTSGANVLTF TGCGCCAGCAGCTCGGGGACCTCTGGGGCCAACGTCCTGACTTTC
- TRBJ1-4 - TRBV28 CASSPYNEKLFF TGTGCCAGCAGTCCTTATAATGAAAAACTGTTTTTT
- TRBJ2-6 - TRBV6-5 CASSFTSSGANVLTF TGTGCCAGCAGTTTTACTAGCTCTGGGGCCAACGTCCTGACTTTC
- TRBJ1-3 - TRBV18 CASSPEVRNTIYF TGTGCCAGCTCACCTGAAGTTAGAAACACCATATATTTT
- TRBJ1-1 - TRBV7-8 CASSGWAEAFF TGTGCCAGCAGTGGGTGGGCTGAAGCTTTCTTT
- TRBJ2-1 - TRBV30 CAWRAGMSSYNEQFF TGTGCCTGGAGGGCAGGGATGAGCTCCTACAATGAGCAGTTCTTC
- TRBJ2-3 - TRBV7-2 CASSPVPDTQYF TGTGCCAGCAGCCCAGTCCCAGATACGCAGTATTTT
- TRBJ1-4 - TRBV13 CASSLRTANEKLFF TGTGCCAGCAGCCTGAGGACAGCAAATGAAAAACTGTTTTTT
TRBD2 TRBJ2-7 - TRBV7-8 CASSLAAVVGRGSPYEQYF TGTGCCAGCAGCTTAGCGGCGGTGGTTGGGCGGGGGAGTCCCTACGAGCAGTACTTC
- TRBJ2-3 once TRBV7-9 CASSLGVATDTQYF TGTGCCAGCAGCTTGGGGGTGGCCACAGATACGCAGTATTTT